This T cell receptor (beta chain) appears in the sequencing data of a study of CD8+CD57+ T cells in acquired aplastic anemia. Overall study results and limits: Both patients and controls carried the same twenty-nine CD8+ CDR3 sequences.

This clonotype was counted ten times or more. Its antigen is not identified. V dropped 4 bases and J dropped 8; count of bases not matched to a gene: 9. There are 15 residues in the CDR3. Germline loops: CDR1 MNHNS, CDR2 SASEGT. In patients chosen for sequencing, flow cytometry had shown CD8+CD57+ cell expansion. Profiling of TCR beta VDJ combinations and CDR3 sequences used genomic DNA as template. TCRdb used MiXCR to reprocess the reads, holding one entry per CDR3 protein. The sample yields roughly 250,000 distinct CDR3 sequences, around half seen once. This sequence joins TRBV6-1 and TRBJ2-1; TRBD2 agrees at 9 bases. The sequenced sample consisted of sorted CD4+, CD8+, or CD8+CD57+ T cells (not recorded which) from PBMCs. The receptor's source is a human donor with aplastic anemia. CDR3: CASSVDSGSVDEQFF. In DNA, the CDR3 is TGTGCCAGCAGTGTTGATAGCGGGAGCGTGGATGAGCAGTTCTTC.